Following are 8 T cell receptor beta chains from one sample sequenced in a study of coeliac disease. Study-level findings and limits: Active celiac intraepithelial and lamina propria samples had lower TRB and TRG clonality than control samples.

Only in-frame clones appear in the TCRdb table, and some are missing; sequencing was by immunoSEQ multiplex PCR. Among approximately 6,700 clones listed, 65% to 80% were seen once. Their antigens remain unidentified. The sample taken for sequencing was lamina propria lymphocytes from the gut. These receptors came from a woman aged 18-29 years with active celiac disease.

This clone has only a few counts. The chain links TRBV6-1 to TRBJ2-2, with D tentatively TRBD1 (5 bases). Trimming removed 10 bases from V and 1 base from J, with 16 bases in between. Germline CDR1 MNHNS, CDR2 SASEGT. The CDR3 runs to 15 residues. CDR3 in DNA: TGTGCCACCCCAGGGAAGCGTTTGAACACCGGGGAGCTGTTTTTT. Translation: CATPGKRLNTGELFF.

As DNA, the CDR3 is TGCGCCAGCAGCCATCGAGAAGCTAACTATGGCTACACCTTC. It specifies CASSHREANYGYTF. V usage is TRBV4-1 and J usage is TRBJ1-2; D uncertain. With 3 bases removed from V and 0 bases from J, the gap between germline ends came to 8 bases. Per the germline V gene, CDR1 is MGHRA and CDR2 is YSYEKL. The CDR3 consists of 14 residues.

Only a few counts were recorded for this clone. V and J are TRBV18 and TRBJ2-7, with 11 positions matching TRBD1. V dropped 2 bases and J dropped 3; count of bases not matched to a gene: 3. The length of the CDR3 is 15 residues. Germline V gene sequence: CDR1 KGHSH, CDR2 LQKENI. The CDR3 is CASSPAGTGGYEQYF. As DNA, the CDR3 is TGTGCCAGCTCACCAGCCGGGACAGGGGGCTACGAGCAGTACTTC.

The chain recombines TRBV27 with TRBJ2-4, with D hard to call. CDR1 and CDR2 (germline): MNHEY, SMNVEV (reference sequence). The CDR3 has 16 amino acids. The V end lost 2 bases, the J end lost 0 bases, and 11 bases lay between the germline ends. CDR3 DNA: TGTGCCAGCAGTTTAGGTGCGGCCGAAGCCAAAAACATTCAGTACTTC. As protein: CASSLGAAEAKNIQYF.

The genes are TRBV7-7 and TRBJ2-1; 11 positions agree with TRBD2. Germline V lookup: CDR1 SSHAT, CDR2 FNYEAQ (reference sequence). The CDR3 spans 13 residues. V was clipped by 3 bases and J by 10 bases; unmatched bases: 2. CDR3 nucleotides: TGTGCCAGCAGCTTCAGACTAGCGGGGGAGCAGTTCTTC. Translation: CASSFRLAGEQFF. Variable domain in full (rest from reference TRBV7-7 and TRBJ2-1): GAGVSQSPRYKVTKRGQDVTLRCDPISSHATLYWYQQALGQGPEFLTYFNYEAQPDKSGLPSDRFSAERPEGSISTLTIQRTEQRDSAMYRCASSFRLAGEQFFGPGTRLTVL.

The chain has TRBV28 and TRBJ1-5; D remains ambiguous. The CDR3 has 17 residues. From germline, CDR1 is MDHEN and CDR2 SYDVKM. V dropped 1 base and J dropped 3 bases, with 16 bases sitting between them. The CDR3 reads CASSLLVLRDFNQPQHF. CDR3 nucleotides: TGTGCCAGCAGTTTATTAGTGCTTAGAGATTTCAATCAGCCCCAGCATTTT.

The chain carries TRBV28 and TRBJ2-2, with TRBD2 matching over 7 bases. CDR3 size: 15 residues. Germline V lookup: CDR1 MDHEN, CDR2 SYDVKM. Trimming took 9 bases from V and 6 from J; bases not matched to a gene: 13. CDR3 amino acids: CASRDSPREAGELFF. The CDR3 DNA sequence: TGTGCCAGTCGTGACTCCCCACGGGAGGCCGGGGAGCTGTTTTTT.

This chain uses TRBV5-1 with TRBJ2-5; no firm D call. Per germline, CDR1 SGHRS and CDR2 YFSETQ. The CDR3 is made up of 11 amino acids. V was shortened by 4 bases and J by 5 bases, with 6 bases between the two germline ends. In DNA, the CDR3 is TGCGCCAGCAGCCCCGGGGAGACCCAGTACTTC. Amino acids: CASSPGETQYF.